This T cell receptor (beta chain) was sequenced in a study of beta chain features in type 1 diabetes. The isolated RNA, all of it, was reverse transcribed, so expressed TCRB transcripts were what got sequenced. Data came from immunoSEQ multiplex PCR; TCRdb stores just in-frame clones and leaves some out. The repertoire holds about 250,000 clones, with roughly 15% as singletons. Markers CD45RO/CCR7/CD25/CD127/CD95/CD27 served to sort CD4+ naive, central memory, regulatory and stem cell-like memory cells. This CDR3 is built from 17 residues. J lost 1 base, V lost 5 bases, and 10 bases had no gene match. Germline V gene data show CDR1 as SNHLY and CDR2 as FYNNEI.

The sequence was collected from a woman aged 35 to 49 in good health. V and J are TRBV2 and TRBJ1-1; TRBD1 matches 10 bases. Sequencing input: naive CD4+ T cells from blood. The chain's CDR3 is CASSKGQGFDWNTEAFF. The CDR3 coding sequence is TGTGCCAGCAGTAAGGGACAGGGGTTCGACTGGAACACTGAAGCTTTCTTT.